Sequencing of this TCR beta chain was carried out in a study of regulatory T cells in long-lasting Graves disease. This clonotype was observed at least ten times. Time point described: newly diagnosed GD, antithyroid drugs for less than 3 months. RNA extracted from PBMCs served as the sequencing template. Assembly of TCR beta libraries relied on iRepertoire HTBI primers together with Arm-PCR of CDR3 regions. In TCRdb, the multiplex PCR reads were re-called with MiXCR into one record per CDR3 protein. The table lists under 800,000 distinct CDR3 sequences, approximately 15% of them singletons. The CDR3 spans 16 residues. V gave up 4 bases and J gave up 1 base, with 14 bases separating them. CDR1 and CDR2 from the germline V gene are KGHDR and SFDVKD. This sample also appeared in a second study, on T cells in Graves' hyperthyroidism and ophthalmopathy. Per that study: Most clonotypes that expanded in the thyroid above 0.001 also showed up in blood.

The V and J genes are TRBV24-1 and TRBJ2-3, with a weak D call TRBD1 (5 bases). The sample here was peripheral blood mononuclear cells (PBMCs), taken at new diagnosis, from a patient treated with antithyroid drugs. This TCR was recovered from a woman in her 30s with Graves disease. CDR3 region: CATSDYLVTGTDTQYF. CDR3 DNA sequence: TGTGCCACCAGTGACTACCTAGTGACAGGCACAGATACGCAGTATTTT.